The text below deals with one TCR beta chain. A read error may produce the germline difference seen at one junction end. Investigators profiled TCR beta VDJ and CDR3 from genomic DNA template. In TCRdb, the reads were re-called with MiXCR into one record per CDR3 protein. Of more than 200,000 distinct CDR3 sequences listed, about half are singletons. Germline CDR1 SGHNT, CDR2 YENEEA. CDR3 length: 13 residues. The sample belongs to a study of CD8+CD57+ T cells in acquired aplastic anemia. Those patients picked for sequencing had displayed CD8+CD57+ cell expansion on flow cytometry. This TCR was recovered from a human donor with aplastic anemia. Source material: sorted CD4+, CD8+, or CD8+CD57+ T cells (not recorded which) from PBMCs. This sequence joins TRBV11-3 and TRBJ1-6, with D perhaps TRBD1 (5 bases). The DNA of the CDR3 is TGTGCTAGCAGCTTAGGGGCGGATTCACCCCTCCACTTT. Translation: CASSLGADSPLHF.